Reported below is one T cell receptor (beta chain). Its antigen is not known. The V end was cut by 7 bases, the J end by 9 bases, with 16 bases between. CDR3 length equals 11 residues. CDR1 and CDR2 (germline): DFQATT, SNEGSKA (reference sequence). The data stem from a study of post-analysis software for immune sequencing data. Study-wide results and caveats: Multiple sclerosis patients showed significantly lower normalized Chao1 diversity than controls did. Analysis by F measure revealed that same-batch samples clustered strongly together. TRBV segments more frequent in patients than in controls numbered roughly 5 and included TRBV5-6, TRBV5-1 and TRBV20-1.

Incorporated into the TCR beta cDNA libraries were unique molecular identifiers, which served to reduce PCR and sequencing biases. Yield was around 500,000 cDNA molecules from around 0.96 to 9.9 million T cells. Each CDR3 protein gets one entry after TCRdb re-called the PCR reads with MiXCR. The repertoire has 650,000 to 850,000 distinct CDR3 sequences, just over 45% of them found once; the top ten carry 4.9%. The sequence came from a girl aged 10-17 years with multiple sclerosis. V and J are TRBV20-1 and TRBJ2-7; D gene uncertain. Input material: blood. CDR3 region: CSEKVGNGQYF. The CDR3 DNA sequence: TGCAGTGAGAAGGTTGGGAACGGGCAGTACTTC.